This entry lists 17 T cell receptor beta chains sequenced from one sample in a study of T cell repertoires in cytomegalovirus infection. TCRdb reanalysed the reads using MiXCR and keeps one entry per CDR3 protein. This table has around 530,000 distinct CDR3 sequences, more than 20% appearing once. The sample was PBMCs. These TCRs come from a human donor in good health (CMV status not recorded). Some clones in this sample may be carry-over from other donors' samples.

The rearrangement links TRBV12-3 or TRBV12-4 to TRBJ1-4; tentatively, D is TRBD1 (5 bases). V lost 6 bases, J lost 6 bases, and 20 bases lay in between. This CDR3 contains 16 residues. CDR3 in amino acids: CASSPMSSRDDEKLFF. In nucleotides, the CDR3 is TGTGCCAGCAGCCCCATGAGTAGCAGGGACGATGAAAAACTGTTTTTT.

This clonotype was found a few times. The J gene is TRBJ2-1, the V gene TRBV4-1; D is possibly TRBD2 (6 bases). Germline CDR1 reads MGHRA; CDR2 reads YSYEKL. The CDR3 consists of 15 residues. Trimming stripped 0 bases from V and 5 bases from J, with 11 bases between. Written as DNA, the CDR3 is TGCGCCAGCAGCCAAGATCCGGGCGGGAACAATGAGCAGTTCTTC. The encoded protein is CASSQDPGGNNEQFF.

This clonotype occurred a few times. The chain joins TRBV28 to TRBJ2-1, with TRBD2 matching over 12 bases. CDR3 length equals 16 residues. The germline gives CDR1 MDHEN, CDR2 SYDVKM. V shed 4 bases and J 5 bases; nucleotides not matched to a gene: 6. The CDR3 sequence is CASSWDWTSGNNEQFF. The DNA for the CDR3 is TGTGCCAGCAGTTGGGATTGGACTAGCGGGAACAATGAGCAGTTCTTC.

V usage is TRBV3-1 and J usage is TRBJ2-1; 8 nucleotides align to TRBD2. Germline V gene data show CDR1 as LGHDT and CDR2 as YNNKEL (reference sequence). Trimming removed 2 bases from V and 2 bases from J; junction bases left unmatched: 11. The CDR3 consists of 18 residues. The CDR3 sequence is CASSQKVGAGATYNEQFF. The CDR3, as DNA: TGTGCCAGCAGCCAAAAGGTCGGAGCGGGAGCCACCTACAATGAGCAGTTCTTC.

V usage is TRBV29-1 and J usage is TRBJ2-5; possibly TRBD2 for D (5 bases). Germline-derived CDR1 and CDR2 are SQVTM and ANQGSEA. The CDR3 covers 14 residues. V lost 4 bases and J lost 5, with 17 bases in between. The CDR3 sequence: CSVGLTVTKETQYF. The CDR3 region has the DNA TGCAGCGTTGGACTAACGGTCACCAAGGAGACCCAGTACTTC.

CDR3 amino acids: CASVTGASQSPSGNTIYF. The CDR3 DNA sequence: TGTGCCAGTGTCACAGGGGCATCCCAATCCCCCTCTGGAAACACCATATATTTT. The chain has TRBV12-3 or TRBV12-4 and TRBJ1-3, with 7 bases aligning to TRBD1. The CDR3 has 18 residues. The ends lost 9 bases at V and 0 bases at J; junction bases unmatched: 17.

The chain couples TRBV12-3 or TRBV12-4 to TRBJ2-1; no clear D gene. This CDR3 has 12 residues. V was clipped by 6 bases and J by 8 bases, with 11 bases between them. The CDR3 sequence: CASRPPEDEQFF. The CDR3 region has the DNA TGTGCCAGCAGGCCCCCTGAGGATGAGCAGTTCTTC.

CDR3 residues: CASRPQGGISTDTQYF. Written as DNA, the CDR3 is TGCGCCAGCAGACCTCAAGGGGGAATAAGCACAGATACGCAGTATTTT. This chain connects TRBV4-1 to TRBJ2-3, with a weak D call TRBD1 (6 bases). V lost 6 bases and J lost 0, with 16 bases in between. Germline CDR1 MGHRA, CDR2 YSYEKL. This CDR3 spans 16 amino acids.

This clonotype was counted at least ten times. This chain joins TRBV7-2 and TRBJ2-7; 8 bases agree with TRBD1. The V gene's germline CDR1 is SGHTA and CDR2 FQGNSA. The junction had 5 bases not matched to a gene; V was cut back by 5 bases and J by 2 bases. This CDR3 comprises 14 residues. DNA of the CDR3: TGTGCCAGCAGCCCCCGGACAGGGACCTACGAGCAGTACTTC. It yields the protein CASSPRTGTYEQYF.

The genes are TRBV29-1 and TRBJ2-1; 8 bases fit TRBD2. The CDR3 covers 14 residues. Losses at the gene ends were 4 bases for V and 12 bases for J; bases not matched to a gene: 14. CDR1 is SQVTM, CDR2 ANQGSEA, per germline. The CDR3 loop reads CSVVSLAGGFGQFF. CDR3 DNA: TGCAGCGTTGTGAGTCTAGCGGGTGGGTTTGGGCAGTTCTTC.

The genes are TRBV12-3 or TRBV12-4 and TRBJ2-1, with D possibly being TRBD1 (5 bases). The CDR3 has 16 residues. The V and J ends lost 0 bases and 3 bases respectively, with 12 bases between them. The CDR3 sequence: CASSLASRVYYNEQFF. DNA of the CDR3: TGTGCCAGCAGTTTAGCGTCCAGGGTTTACTACAATGAGCAGTTCTTC.

The J gene is TRBJ2-3, the V gene TRBV7-2, with TRBD2 matching 9 bases. J gave up 4 bases and V 3 bases, and 2 bases lay outside the gene matches. This CDR3 is built from 14 residues. From germline, CDR1 is SGHTA and CDR2 FQGNSA. DNA of the CDR3: TGTGCCAGCAGCTTCCTAGCGGGACCAGATACGCAGTATTTT. Amino acids: CASSFLAGPDTQYF.

The rearrangement joins TRBV7-2 to TRBJ2-5; 8 bases fit TRBD2. Germline V gene sequence: CDR1 SGHTA, CDR2 FQGNSA. This CDR3 contains 16 residues. Losses at the gene ends were 1 base for V and 0 bases for J; bases not matched to a gene: 4. CDR3 sequence (DNA): TGTGCCAGCAGCTTAGGGCTAGCGGGCTACCAAGAGACCCAGTACTTC. The encoded protein is CASSLGLAGYQETQYF.

This clonotype was detected a few times. This sequence joins TRBV4-3 and TRBJ2-5; the match to TRBD1 covers 10 bases. Germline V gives CDR1 LGHNA, CDR2 YSLEER. The junction had 8 bases not matched to a gene; V was cut back by 2 bases and J by 8 bases. This CDR3 region has 15 residues. The CDR3 DNA sequence: TGCGCCAGCAGCCAATTAACCGGGACAGGGGAAACCCAGTACTTC. Amino acid sequence: CASSQLTGTGETQYF.

This clonotype was picked up a small number of times. The chain recombines TRBV6-2 or TRBV6-3 with TRBJ2-7; 9 bases agree with TRBD1. The CDR3 sequence is 12 residues long. Losses at the gene ends were 8 bases for V and 2 bases for J; bases not matched to a gene: 1. Germline V gene lookup returns CDR1 MNHEY and CDR2 SVGEGT. CDR3 region: CASRDRAYEQYV. The CDR3 nucleotides are TGTGCCAGCCGGGACAGGGCCTACGAGCAGTACGTC.

This clonotype has only a few counts. The chain couples TRBV11-2 to TRBJ1-5, with no clear D. The CDR3 totals 17 residues. Trimming cost V 1 base and J 2 bases, with 15 bases left between them. Germline CDR1 reads SGHAT; CDR2 reads FQNNGV. The CDR3 sequence is CASSLAGAAGGNQPQHF. The DNA of the CDR3 is TGTGCCAGCAGCTTAGCCGGTGCCGCAGGAGGCAATCAGCCCCAGCATTTT.

This clonotype was seen only a few times. The chain recombines TRBV4-2 with TRBJ1-1; D might be TRBD1 (5 bases). Between the trimmed V and J ends, which lost 4 bases and 1 base, there was a span of 10 bases. In germline, CDR1 is LGHNA, CDR2 YNFKEQ. The CDR3 is 14 residues long. This CDR3 is CASSLNRTNTEAFF. In nucleotides, the CDR3 is TGTGCCAGCAGCCTTAACAGGACGAACACTGAAGCTTTCTTT.